A selection of T cell receptor beta chains follows, all from one sample in a study of cytomegalovirus exposure and HLA in healthy donors. The assay was immunoSEQ multiplex PCR, and TCRdb's table has in-frame clones only and misses some. This sample carries tens of thousands of clones, around 81% of them seen once, and the ten largest clones take under 7%. The sequenced sample was PBMCs. The receptors stem from a male donor in good health and CMV-seronegative. The CDR3 runs from the conserved cysteine through the conserved F or W. Fields, in order: J gene, V gene, D gene, clone size, CDR3 protein, CDR3 DNA. D genes are given only for firm matches. Clone size is not always given. Where it is, it says once, few, many or a class for expanded clones.

TRBJ1-1 TRBV19 TRBD1 . CASSMGQGFTEAFF TGTGCCAGTAGTATGGGACAGGGATTCACTGAAGCTTTCTTT
TRBJ2-5 TRBV2 TRBD1 . CASRSGTVQETQYF TGTGCCAGCAGGTCGGGGACAGTCCAAGAGACCCAGTACTTC
TRBJ2-3 TRBV2 TRBD1 . CASSYRGPTDTQYF TGTGCCAGCAGTTACAGGGGTCCCACAGATACGCAGTATTTT
TRBJ2-1 TRBV7-2 TRBD2 . CASSDLAGINEQFF TGTGCCAGCAGCGACCTAGCGGGTATCAATGAGCAGTTCTTC
TRBJ2-3 TRBV19 TRBD1 . CASSPGTEHTQYF TGTGCCAGTAGTCCAGGGACAGAGCATACGCAGTATTTT
TRBJ1-6 TRBV4-3 . . CASSQEAGSNSPFHF TGCGCCAGCAGCCAAGAAGCAGGCTCTAATTCACCCTTCCACTTT
TRBJ2-7 TRBV7-2 TRBD2 few CASSISGGTYEQYF TGTGCCAGCAGCATTAGCGGGGGGACCTACGAGCAGTACTTC
TRBJ1-2 TRBV27 TRBD1 . CASSLNFGTGHYGYTF TGTGCCAGCAGTTTAAATTTTGGGACAGGGCACTATGGCTACACCTTC
TRBJ1-1 TRBV6-5 . once CASSPRTLNTEAFF TGTGCCAGCAGCCCCAGGACATTGAACACTGAAGCTTTCTTT
TRBJ2-4 TRBV15 . few CATSSEVREGVQYF TGTGCCACCAGCAGTGAGGTCAGGGAGGGGGTTCAGTACTTC
TRBJ1-5 TRBV6-5 TRBD1 few CASGPQGGLQPQHF TGTGCCAGCGGTCCCCAAGGGGGCCTTCAGCCCCAGCATTTT
TRBJ2-3 TRBV10-3 TRBD2 . CAITAGGFRDTQYF TGTGCCATCACAGCGGGGGGGTTTAGAGATACGCAGTATTTT
TRBJ1-5 TRBV2 . . CASSDLTGDQPQHF TGTGCCAGCAGTGATCTGACAGGCGATCAGCCCCAGCATTTT
TRBJ2-3 TRBV7-2 . . CASSPRGLDTQYF TGTGCCAGCAGCCCCCGCGGGCTGGATACGCAGTATTTT
TRBJ2-3 TRBV7-3 . . CASSLTVGGATDTQYF TGTGCCAGCAGCTTAACAGTCGGCGGGGCCACAGATACGCAGTATTTT
TRBJ1-5 TRBV12-5 . . CASGLDTGNQPQHF TGTGCTAGTGGTTTGGATACAGGGAATCAGCCCCAGCATTTT
TRBJ1-1 TRBV28 . . CASSLTGTVTEAFF TGTGCCAGCAGCTTGACAGGAACCGTCACTGAAGCTTTCTTT
TRBJ1-4 TRBV11-2 TRBD1 . CASSSLRGPDEKLFF TGTGCCAGCAGCTCCCTGAGGGGGCCGGATGAAAAACTGTTTTTT
TRBJ1-5 TRBV28 TRBD1 . CASSLTGGWYQPQHF TGTGCCAGCAGTCTCACAGGGGGCTGGTATCAGCCCCAGCATTTT
TRBJ2-7 TRBV30 . . CAWALDNSYEQYF TGTGCCTGGGCCCTGGACAACTCCTACGAGCAGTACTTC
TRBJ2-1 TRBV5-4 TRBD2 . CASSPLSGGAGYEQFF TGTGCCAGCAGCCCCCTGAGCGGGGGGGCCGGATATGAGCAGTTCTTC
TRBJ2-2 TRBV15 TRBD1 . CATSRGGQGGYTGELFF TGTGCCACCAGCAGAGGCGGACAGGGGGGATACACCGGGGAGCTGTTTTTT
TRBJ2-3 TRBV7-2 . . CASSLAARNTQYF TGTGCCAGCAGCTTAGCGGCCCGTAATACGCAGTATTTT
TRBJ1-2 TRBV5-8 TRBD1 . CASSPPWTGKGYTF TGTGCCAGCAGCCCTCCATGGACAGGGAAGGGCTACACCTTC
TRBJ2-7 TRBV6-5 . . CASSYGRQPSSYEQYF TGTGCCAGCAGTTACGGGAGGCAGCCGAGCTCCTACGAGCAGTACTTC
TRBJ2-5 TRBV7-2 . . CASSIRNRGQETQYF TGTGCCAGCAGCATAAGAAATAGGGGGCAAGAGACCCAGTACTTC
TRBJ2-2 TRBV4-3 TRBD1 . CASSLYRGPHPGELFF TGCGCCAGCAGCTTATACAGGGGGCCCCACCCCGGGGAGCTGTTTTTT
TRBJ2-5 TRBV7-2 TRBD2 . CASSRLAGGQLGMETQYF TGTGCCAGCAGCCGACTAGCGGGGGGGCAGCTGGGTATGGAGACCCAGTACTTC
TRBJ1-5 TRBV7-2 . . CASSFGEYSNQPQHF TGTGCCAGCAGCTTCGGAGAATATAGCAATCAGCCCCAGCATTTT
TRBJ2-7 TRBV4-2 . . CASSQDRGGIYF TGTGCCAGCAGCCAAGATCGGGGAGGAATATACTTC
TRBJ1-5 TRBV12-5 . . CASGLGQDHQPQHF TGTGCTAGTGGTTTGGGACAGGACCATCAGCCCCAGCATTTT
TRBJ2-6 TRBV7-9 . . CASSLSGAGANVLTF TGTGCCAGCAGCTTATCAGGGGCTGGGGCCAACGTCCTGACTTTC
TRBJ2-3 TRBV5-1 TRBD2 . CASTGGLAGGDTQYF TGCGCCAGCACAGGGGGACTAGCGGGGGGGGATACGCAGTATTTT
TRBJ2-1 TRBV5-4 TRBD1 . CASSYLEGAGYNEQFF TGTGCCAGCAGCTACTTAGAGGGGGCGGGTTACAATGAGCAGTTCTTC
TRBJ2-3 TRBV9 TRBD2 . CASSVVLAGGPDTQYF TGTGCCAGCAGCGTAGTTCTGGCGGGGGGGCCAGATACGCAGTATTTT
TRBJ1-6 TRBV11-2 . . CASSLEQPNSPLHF TGTGCCAGCAGCTTAGAACAGCCTAATTCACCCCTCCACTTT
TRBJ2-7 TRBV9 TRBD2 . CASSKGLAAEPPYEQYF TGTGCCAGCAGTAAGGGACTAGCGGCGGAGCCCCCCTACGAGCAGTACTTC
TRBJ1-1 TRBV7-9 TRBD1 . CASSLRQGRSTEAFF TGTGCCAGCAGCCTGAGACAGGGGAGGAGCACTGAAGCTTTCTTT